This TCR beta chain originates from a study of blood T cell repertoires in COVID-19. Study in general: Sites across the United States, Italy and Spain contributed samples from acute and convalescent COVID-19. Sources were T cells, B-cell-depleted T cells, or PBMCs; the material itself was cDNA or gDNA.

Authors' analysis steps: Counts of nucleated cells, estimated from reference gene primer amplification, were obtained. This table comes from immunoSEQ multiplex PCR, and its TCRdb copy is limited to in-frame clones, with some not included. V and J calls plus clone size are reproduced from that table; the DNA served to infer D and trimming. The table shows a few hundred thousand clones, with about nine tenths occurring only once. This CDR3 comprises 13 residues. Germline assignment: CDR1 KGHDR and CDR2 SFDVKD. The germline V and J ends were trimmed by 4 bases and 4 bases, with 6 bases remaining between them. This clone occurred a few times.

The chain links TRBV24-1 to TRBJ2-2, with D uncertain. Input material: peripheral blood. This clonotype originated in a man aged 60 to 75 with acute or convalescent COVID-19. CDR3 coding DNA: TGTGCCACCAGTGAATTAGTCACCGGGGAGCTGTTTTTT. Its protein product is CATSELVTGELFF.